Following are 2 T cell receptor beta chains from one sample sequenced in a study of CD8 T cells in ankylosing spondylitis. One entry per CDR3 protein results from TCRdb running MiXCR on the 5' RACE reads. The sample records hundreds of thousands of distinct CDR3 sequences, approximately 9% being singletons. The specimen sequenced was blood, either unsorted or a sorted T cell fraction (not recorded which). The origin of the receptors is a male donor with ankylosing spondylitis or in good health (not recorded which).

This clonotype was found many times. The chain couples TRBV7-9 to TRBJ2-3; TRBD1 agrees at 8 bases. V lost 1 base, J lost 7 bases, and 7 bases stayed unmatched. The CDR3 extends over 15 amino acids. Germline-derived CDR1 and CDR2 are SEHNR and FQNEAQ (reference sequence). CDR3 DNA: TGTGCCAGCAGCTTAGGGGACAGGTCTGGGTATACGCAGTATTTT. Translation gives CASSLGDRSGYTQYF. The full variable domain, with the rest looked up from reference TRBV7-9 and TRBJ2-3, is DTGVSQNPRHKITKRGQNVTFRCDPISEHNRLYWYRQTLGQGPEFLTYFQNEAQLEKSRLLSDRFSAERPKGSFSTLEIQRTEQGDSAMYLCASSLGDRSGYTQYFGPGTRLTVL.

The sample holds many counts of this clonotype. The chain recombines TRBV4-2 with TRBJ1-2, with D perhaps TRBD1 (5 bases). The length of the CDR3 is 14 residues. Germline V gene sequence: CDR1 LGHNA, CDR2 YNFKEQ. Trimming took 4 bases from V and 6 from J, leaving 15 bases between them. For the CDR3, the DNA is TGTGCCAGCAGCCCCCGGGGGACTCAAGATGGCTACACCTTC. Translation gives CASSPRGTQDGYTF.